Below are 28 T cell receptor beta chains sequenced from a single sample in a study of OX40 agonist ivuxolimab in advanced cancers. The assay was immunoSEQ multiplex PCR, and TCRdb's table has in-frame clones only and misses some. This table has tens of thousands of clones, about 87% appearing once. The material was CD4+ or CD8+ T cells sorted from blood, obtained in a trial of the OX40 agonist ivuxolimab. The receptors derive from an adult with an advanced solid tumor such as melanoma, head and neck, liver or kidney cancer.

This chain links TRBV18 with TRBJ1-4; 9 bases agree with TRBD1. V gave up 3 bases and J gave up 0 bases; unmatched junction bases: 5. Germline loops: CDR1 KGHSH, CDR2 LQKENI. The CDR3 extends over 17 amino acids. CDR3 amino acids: CASSPEQGAATNEKLFF. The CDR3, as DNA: TGTGCCAGCTCACCCGAACAGGGGGCTGCAACTAATGAAAAACTGTTTTTT. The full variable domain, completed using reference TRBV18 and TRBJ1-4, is NAGVMQNPRHLVRRRGQEARLRCSPMKGHSHVYWYRQLPEEGLKFMVYLQKENIIDESGMPKERFSAEFPKEGPSILRIQQVVRGDSAAYFCASSPEQGAATNEKLFFGSGTQLSVL.

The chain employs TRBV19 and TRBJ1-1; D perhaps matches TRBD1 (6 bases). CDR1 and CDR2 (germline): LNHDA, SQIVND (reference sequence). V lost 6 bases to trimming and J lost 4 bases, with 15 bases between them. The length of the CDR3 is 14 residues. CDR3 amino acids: CASSDRPGVTEAFF. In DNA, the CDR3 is TGTGCCAGTAGCGACAGGCCCGGCGTCACTGAAGCTTTCTTT.

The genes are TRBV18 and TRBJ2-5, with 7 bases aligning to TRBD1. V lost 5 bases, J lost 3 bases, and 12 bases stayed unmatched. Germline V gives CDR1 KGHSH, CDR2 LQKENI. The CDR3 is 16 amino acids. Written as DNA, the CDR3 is TGTGCCAGCTCATCCGTTCTCAGGGACAGTAAAGAGACCCAGTACTTC. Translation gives CASSSVLRDSKETQYF.

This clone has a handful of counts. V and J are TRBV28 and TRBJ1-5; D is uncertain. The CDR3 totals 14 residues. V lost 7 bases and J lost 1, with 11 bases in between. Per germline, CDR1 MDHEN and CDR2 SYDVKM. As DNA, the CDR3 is TGTGCCAGCACCCCGGGTTGGAGCAATCAGCCCCAGCATTTT. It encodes CASTPGWSNQPQHF.

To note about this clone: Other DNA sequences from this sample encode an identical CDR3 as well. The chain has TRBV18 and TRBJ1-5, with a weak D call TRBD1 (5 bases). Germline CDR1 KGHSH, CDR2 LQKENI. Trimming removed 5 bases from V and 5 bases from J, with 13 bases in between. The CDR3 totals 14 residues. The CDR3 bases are TGTGCCAGCTCATCGACAGCTAAAGATCAGCCCCAGCATTTT. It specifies CASSSTAKDQPQHF.

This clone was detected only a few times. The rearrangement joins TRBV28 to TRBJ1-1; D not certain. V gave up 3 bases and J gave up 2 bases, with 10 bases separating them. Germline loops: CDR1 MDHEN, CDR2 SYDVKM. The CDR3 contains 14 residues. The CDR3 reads CASSFAGYNTEAFF. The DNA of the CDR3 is TGTGCCAGCAGTTTCGCGGGGTATAACACTGAAGCTTTCTTT.

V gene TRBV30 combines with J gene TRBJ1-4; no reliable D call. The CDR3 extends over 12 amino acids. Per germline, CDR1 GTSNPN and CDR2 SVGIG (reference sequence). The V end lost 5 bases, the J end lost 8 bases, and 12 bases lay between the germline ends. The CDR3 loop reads CAWEEGREKLFF. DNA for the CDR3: TGTGCCTGGGAAGAGGGTCGCGAAAAACTGTTTTTT.

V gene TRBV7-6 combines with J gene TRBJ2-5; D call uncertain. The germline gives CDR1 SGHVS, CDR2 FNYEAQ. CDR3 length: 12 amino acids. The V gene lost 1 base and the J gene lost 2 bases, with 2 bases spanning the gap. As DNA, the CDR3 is TGTGCCAGCAGCTTAGGACAAGAGACCCAGTACTTC. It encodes CASSLGQETQYF.

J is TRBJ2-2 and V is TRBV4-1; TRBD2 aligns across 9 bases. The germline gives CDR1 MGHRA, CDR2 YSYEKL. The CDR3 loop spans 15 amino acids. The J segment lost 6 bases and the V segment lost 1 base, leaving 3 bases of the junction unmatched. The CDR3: CASSQVLAGAGELFF. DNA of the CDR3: TGCGCCAGCAGCCAAGTTTTAGCGGGAGCCGGGGAGCTGTTTTTT.

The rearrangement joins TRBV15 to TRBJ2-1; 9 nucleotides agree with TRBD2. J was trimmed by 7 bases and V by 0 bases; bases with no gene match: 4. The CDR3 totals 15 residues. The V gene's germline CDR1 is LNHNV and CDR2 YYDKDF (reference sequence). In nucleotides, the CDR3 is TGTGCCACCAGCAGAGACCGCGGGGGGGGTAATGAGCAGTTCTTC. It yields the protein CATSRDRGGGNEQFF.

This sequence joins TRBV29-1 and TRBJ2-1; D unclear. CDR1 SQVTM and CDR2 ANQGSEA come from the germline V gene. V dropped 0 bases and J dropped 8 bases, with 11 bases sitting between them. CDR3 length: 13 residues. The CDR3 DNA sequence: TGCAGCGTTGAAGATCCCAGGTTCTATGAGCAGTTCTTC. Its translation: CSVEDPRFYEQFF.

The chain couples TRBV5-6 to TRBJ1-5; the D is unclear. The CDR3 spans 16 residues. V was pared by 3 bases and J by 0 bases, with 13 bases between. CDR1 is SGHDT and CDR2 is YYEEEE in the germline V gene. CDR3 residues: CASSSLKGSSNQPQHF. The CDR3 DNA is TGTGCCAGCAGCTCACTAAAGGGATCTAGCAATCAGCCCCAGCATTTT.

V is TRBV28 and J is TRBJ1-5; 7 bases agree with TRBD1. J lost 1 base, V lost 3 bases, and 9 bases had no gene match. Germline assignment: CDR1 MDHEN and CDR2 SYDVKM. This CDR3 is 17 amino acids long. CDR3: CASSLIETGKSNQPQHF. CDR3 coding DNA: TGTGCCAGCAGTTTGATAGAGACAGGGAAAAGCAATCAGCCCCAGCATTTT.

CDR3: CASSPGSIASSYNSPLHF. The DNA of the CDR3 is TGTGCCAGCAGCCCCGGTAGTATAGCTAGCTCCTATAATTCACCCCTCCACTTT. The chain couples TRBV7-2 to TRBJ1-6, with no clear D. Germline assignment: CDR1 SGHTA and CDR2 FQGNSA. The CDR3 is made up of 18 amino acids. V lost 5 bases to trimming and J lost 0 bases, with 17 bases between them.

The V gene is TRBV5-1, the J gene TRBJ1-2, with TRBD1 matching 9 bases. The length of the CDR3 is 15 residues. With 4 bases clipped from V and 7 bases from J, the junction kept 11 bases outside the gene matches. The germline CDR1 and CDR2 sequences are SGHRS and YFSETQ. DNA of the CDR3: TGCGCCAGCAGCGTCACACAGGGGGCTGACGGTGGCTACACCTTC. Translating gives CASSVTQGADGGYTF.

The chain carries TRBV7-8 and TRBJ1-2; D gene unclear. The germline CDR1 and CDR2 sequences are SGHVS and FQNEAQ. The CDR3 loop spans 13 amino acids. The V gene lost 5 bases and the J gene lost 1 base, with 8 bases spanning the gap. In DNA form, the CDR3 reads TGTGCCAGCAGCCAACAGAATAACTATGGCTACACCTTC. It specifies CASSQQNNYGYTF.

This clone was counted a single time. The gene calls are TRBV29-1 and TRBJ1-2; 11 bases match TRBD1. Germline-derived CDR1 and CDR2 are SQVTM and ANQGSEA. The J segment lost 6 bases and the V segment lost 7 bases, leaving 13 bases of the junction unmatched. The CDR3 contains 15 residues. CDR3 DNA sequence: TGCAGCGGTGAGAATGCCGGGACAGGGGGAGATGGCTACACCTTC. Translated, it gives CSGENAGTGGDGYTF.

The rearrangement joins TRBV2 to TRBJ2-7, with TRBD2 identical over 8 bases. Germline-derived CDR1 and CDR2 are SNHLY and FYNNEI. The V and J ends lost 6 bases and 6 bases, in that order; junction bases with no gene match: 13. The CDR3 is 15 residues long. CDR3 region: CASRAGEGGLSEQYF. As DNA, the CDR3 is TGTGCCAGCAGAGCGGGAGAGGGGGGTCTTTCCGAGCAGTACTTC.

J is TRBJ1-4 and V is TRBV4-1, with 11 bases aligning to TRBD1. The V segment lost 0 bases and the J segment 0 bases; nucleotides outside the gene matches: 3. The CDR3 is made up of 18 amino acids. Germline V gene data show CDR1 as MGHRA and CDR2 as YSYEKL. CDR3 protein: CASSQDVGQGATNEKLFF. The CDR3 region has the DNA TGCGCCAGCAGCCAAGACGTGGGACAGGGGGCAACTAATGAAAAACTGTTTTTT.

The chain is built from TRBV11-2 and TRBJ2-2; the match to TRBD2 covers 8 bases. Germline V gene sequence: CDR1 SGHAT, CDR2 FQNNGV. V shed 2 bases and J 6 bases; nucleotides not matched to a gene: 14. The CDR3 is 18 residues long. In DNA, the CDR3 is TGTGCCAGCAGCTTATGGGTTGGCGGGAGGCCGGTCTCCGGGGAGCTGTTTTTT. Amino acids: CASSLWVGGRPVSGELFF. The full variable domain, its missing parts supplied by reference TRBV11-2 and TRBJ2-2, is EAGVAQSPRYKIIEKRQSVAFWCNPISGHATLYWYQQILGQGPKLLIQFQNNGVVDDSQLPKDRFSAERLKGVDSTLKIQPAKLEDSAVYLCASSLWVGGRPVSGELFFGEGSRLTVL.

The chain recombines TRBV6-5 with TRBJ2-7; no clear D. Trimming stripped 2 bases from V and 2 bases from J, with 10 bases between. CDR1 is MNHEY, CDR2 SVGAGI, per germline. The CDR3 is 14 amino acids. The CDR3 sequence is CASSYGSGPYEQYF. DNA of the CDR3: TGTGCCAGCAGTTACGGGTCGGGCCCCTACGAGCAGTACTTC.

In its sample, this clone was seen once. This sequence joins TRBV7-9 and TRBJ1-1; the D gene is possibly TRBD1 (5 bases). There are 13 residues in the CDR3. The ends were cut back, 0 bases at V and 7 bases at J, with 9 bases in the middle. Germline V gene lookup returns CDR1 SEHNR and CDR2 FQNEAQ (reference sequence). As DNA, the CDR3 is TGTGCCAGCAGCTTAGCAGGGGCCAGTGAAGCTTTCTTT. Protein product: CASSLAGASEAFF.

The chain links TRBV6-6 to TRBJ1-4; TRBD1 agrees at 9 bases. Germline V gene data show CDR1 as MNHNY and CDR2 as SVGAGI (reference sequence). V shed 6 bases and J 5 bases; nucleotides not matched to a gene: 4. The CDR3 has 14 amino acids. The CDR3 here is CASRPGTGNEKLFF. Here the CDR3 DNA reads TGTGCCAGCAGACCCGGGACAGGGAATGAAAAACTGTTTTTT.

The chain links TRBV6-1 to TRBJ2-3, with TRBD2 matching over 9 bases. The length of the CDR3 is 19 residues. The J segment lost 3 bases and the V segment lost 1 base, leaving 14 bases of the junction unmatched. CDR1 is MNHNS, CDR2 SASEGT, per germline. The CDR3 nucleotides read TGTGCCAGCAGTGAAGAGGGGGCGGGAGGGCCCCGGGGGACAGATACGCAGTATTTT. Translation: CASSEEGAGGPRGTDTQYF.

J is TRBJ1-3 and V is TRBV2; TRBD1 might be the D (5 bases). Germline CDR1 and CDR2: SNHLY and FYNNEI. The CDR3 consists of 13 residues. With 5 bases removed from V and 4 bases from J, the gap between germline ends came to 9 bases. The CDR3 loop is CASSQGSGNTIYF. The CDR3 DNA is TGTGCCAGCAGTCAGGGATCGGGAAACACCATATATTTT.

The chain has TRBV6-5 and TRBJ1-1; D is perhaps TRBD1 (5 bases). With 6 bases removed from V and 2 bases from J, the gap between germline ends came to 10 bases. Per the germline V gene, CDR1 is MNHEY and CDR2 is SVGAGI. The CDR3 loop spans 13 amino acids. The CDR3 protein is CASSKTVNTEAFF. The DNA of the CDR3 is TGTGCCAGCAGCAAGACAGTTAACACTGAAGCTTTCTTT.

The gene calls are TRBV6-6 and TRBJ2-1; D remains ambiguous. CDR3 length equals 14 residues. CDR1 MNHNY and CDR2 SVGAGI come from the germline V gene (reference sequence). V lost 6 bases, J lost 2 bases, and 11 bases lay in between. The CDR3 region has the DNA TGTGCCAGCAGCCCCACTCGCGCCTACAATGAGCAGTTCTTC. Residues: CASSPTRAYNEQFF.

The CDR3, as DNA: TGTGCCAGCAGCGTATCATACGGGAGGGGCCAAGAGACCCAGTACTTC. It codes for CASSVSYGRGQETQYF. V gene TRBV9 combines with J gene TRBJ2-5; 8 positions agree with TRBD2. Germline V gene sequence: CDR1 SGDLS, CDR2 YYNGEE. This CDR3 contains 16 residues. Trimming removed 1 base from V and 1 base from J; junction bases left unmatched: 6.